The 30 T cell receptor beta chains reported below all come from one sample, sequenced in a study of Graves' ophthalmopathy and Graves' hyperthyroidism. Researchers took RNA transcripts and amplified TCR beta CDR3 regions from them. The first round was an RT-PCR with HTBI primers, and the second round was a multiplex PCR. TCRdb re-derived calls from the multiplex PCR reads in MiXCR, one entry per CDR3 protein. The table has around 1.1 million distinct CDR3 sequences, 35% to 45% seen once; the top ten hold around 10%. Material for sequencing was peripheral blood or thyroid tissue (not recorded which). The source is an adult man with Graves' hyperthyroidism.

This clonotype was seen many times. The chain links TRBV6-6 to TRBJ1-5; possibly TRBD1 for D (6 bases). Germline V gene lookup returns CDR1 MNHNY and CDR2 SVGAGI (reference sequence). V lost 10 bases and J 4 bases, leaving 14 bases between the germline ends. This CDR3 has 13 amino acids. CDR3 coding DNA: TGTGCCACCGCAAGGGGGGAGAATCAGCCCCAGCATTTT. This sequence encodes CATARGENQPQHF.

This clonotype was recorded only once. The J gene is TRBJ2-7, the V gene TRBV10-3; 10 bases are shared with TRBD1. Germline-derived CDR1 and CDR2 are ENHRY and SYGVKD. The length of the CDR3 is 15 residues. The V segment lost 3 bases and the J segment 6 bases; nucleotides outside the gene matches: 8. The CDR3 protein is CAISDEDRGRREQYF. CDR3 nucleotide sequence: TGTGCCATCAGTGATGAAGACAGGGGGCGCCGCGAGCAGTACTTC.

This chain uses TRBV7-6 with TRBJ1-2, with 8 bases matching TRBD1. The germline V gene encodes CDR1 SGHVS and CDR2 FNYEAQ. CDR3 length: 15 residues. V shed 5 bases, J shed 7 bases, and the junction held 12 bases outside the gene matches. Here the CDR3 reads CASSRGQGGMGGYTF. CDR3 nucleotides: TGTGCCAGCAGCCGTGGACAGGGAGGGATGGGTGGCTACACCTTC.

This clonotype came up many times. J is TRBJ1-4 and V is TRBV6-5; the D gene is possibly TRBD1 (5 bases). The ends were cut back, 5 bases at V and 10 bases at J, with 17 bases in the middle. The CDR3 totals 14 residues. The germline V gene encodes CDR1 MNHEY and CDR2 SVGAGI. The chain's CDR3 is CASSTKTVVAKLFF. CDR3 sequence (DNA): TGTGCCAGCAGTACCAAGACAGTAGTTGCAAAACTGTTTTTT.

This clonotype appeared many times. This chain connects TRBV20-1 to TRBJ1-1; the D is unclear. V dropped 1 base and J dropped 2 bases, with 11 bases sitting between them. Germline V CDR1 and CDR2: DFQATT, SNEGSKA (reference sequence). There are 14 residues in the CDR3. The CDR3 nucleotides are TGCAGTGCTAGAGCCAACTGGCTCAACACTGAAGCTTTCTTT. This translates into CSARANWLNTEAFF.

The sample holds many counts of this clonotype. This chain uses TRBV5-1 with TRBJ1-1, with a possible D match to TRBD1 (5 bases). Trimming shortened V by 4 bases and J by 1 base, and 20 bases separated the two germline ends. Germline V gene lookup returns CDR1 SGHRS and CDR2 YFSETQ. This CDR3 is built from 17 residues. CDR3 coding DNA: TGCGCCAGCAGCACACGGGCCGTGGGGGTAGGGAACACTGAAGCTTTCTTT. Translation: CASSTRAVGVGNTEAFF.

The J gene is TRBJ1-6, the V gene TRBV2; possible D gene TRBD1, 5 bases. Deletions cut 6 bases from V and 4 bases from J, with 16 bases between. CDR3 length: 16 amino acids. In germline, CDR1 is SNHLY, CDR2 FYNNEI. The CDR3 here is CASSLAGLEYNSPLHF. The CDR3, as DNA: TGTGCCAGCAGCCTAGCGGGACTAGAGTATAATTCACCCCTCCACTTT.

CDR3 bases: TGTGCCAGCAGTAGACTAGACAGGGGAGTCGGCTACACCTTC. It yields the protein CASSRLDRGVGYTF. The chain uses TRBV12-3 or TRBV12-4 and TRBJ1-2, with TRBD1 matching over 8 bases. This CDR3 contains 14 residues. After removal of 5 bases from V and 8 bases from J, the junction contained 10 bases not matched to a gene.

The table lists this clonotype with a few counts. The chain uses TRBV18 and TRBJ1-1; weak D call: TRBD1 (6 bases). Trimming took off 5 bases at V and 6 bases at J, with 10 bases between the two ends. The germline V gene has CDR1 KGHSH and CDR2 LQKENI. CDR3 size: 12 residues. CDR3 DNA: TGTGCCAGCTCAACAGGGAGGGCTGAAGCTTTCTTT. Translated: CASSTGRAEAFF.

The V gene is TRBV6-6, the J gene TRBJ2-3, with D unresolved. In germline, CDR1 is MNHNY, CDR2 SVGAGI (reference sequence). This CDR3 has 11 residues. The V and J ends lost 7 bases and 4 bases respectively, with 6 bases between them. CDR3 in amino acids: CASTGSDTQYF. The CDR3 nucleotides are TGTGCCAGCACTGGTTCAGATACGCAGTATTTT.

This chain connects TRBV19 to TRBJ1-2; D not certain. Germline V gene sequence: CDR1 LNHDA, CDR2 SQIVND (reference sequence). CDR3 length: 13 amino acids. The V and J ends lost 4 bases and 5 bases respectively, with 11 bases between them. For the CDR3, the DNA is TGTGCCAGTAGTACACGCGGATGGTATGGCTACACCTTC. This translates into CASSTRGWYGYTF.

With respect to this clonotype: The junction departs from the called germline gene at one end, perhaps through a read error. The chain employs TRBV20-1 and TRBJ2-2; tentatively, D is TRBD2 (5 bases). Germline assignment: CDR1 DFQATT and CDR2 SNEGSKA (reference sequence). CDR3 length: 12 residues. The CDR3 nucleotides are TGCAGTGCTAGCGGGAACACTGGGGAGCTGTTTTTT. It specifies CSASGNTGELFF.

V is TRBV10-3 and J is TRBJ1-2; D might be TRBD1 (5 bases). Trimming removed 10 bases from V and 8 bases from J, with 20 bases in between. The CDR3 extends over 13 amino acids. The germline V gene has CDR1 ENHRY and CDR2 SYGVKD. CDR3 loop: CASRPKGIKGYTF. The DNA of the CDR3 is TGTGCCAGCAGACCAAAGGGGATAAAGGGCTACACCTTC.

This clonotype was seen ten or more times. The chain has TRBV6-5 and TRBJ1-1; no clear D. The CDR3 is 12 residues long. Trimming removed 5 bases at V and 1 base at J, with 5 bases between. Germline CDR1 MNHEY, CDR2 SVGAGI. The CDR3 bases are TGTGCCAGCAGTACAAGGAACACTGAAGCTTTCTTT. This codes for CASSTRNTEAFF.

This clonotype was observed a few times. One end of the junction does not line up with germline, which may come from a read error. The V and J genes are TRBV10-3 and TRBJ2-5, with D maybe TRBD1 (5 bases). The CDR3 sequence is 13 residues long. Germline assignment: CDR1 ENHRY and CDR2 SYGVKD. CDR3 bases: TGTGCCAGCAGTGAATTGGGGCGTGAGACCCAGTACTTC. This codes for CASSELGRETQYF.

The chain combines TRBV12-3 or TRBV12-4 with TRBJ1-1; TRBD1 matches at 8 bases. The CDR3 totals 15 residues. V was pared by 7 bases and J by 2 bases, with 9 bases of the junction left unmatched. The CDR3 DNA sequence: TGTGCCAGCAAGGACAGGGTGGGTAGTAACACTGAAGCTTTCTTT. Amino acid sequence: CASKDRVGSNTEAFF.

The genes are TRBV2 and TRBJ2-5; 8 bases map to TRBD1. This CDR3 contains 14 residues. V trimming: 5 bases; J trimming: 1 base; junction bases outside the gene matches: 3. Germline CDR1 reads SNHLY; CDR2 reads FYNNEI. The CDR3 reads CASSRQGFQETQYF. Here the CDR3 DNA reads TGTGCCAGCAGTCGACAGGGGTTCCAAGAGACCCAGTACTTC.

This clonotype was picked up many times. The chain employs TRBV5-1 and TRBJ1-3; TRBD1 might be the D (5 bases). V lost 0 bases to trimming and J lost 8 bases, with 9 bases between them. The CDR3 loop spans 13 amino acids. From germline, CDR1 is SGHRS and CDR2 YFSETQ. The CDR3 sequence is CASSLGQRDTIYF. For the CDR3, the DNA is TGCGCCAGCAGCTTGGGACAGCGAGACACCATATATTTT.

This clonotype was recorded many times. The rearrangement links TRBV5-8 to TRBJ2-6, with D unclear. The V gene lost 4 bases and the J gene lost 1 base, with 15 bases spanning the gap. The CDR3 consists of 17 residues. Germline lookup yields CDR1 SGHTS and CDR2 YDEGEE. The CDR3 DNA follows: TGTGCCAGCAGCCCAACGTCAGACGGGTCTGGGGCCAACGTCCTGACTTTC. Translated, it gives CASSPTSDGSGANVLTF.

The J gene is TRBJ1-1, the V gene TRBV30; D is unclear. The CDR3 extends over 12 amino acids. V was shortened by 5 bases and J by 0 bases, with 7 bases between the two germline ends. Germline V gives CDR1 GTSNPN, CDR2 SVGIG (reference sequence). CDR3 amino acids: CAWGRLNTEAFF. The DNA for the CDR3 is TGTGCCTGGGGACGGCTGAACACTGAAGCTTTCTTT.

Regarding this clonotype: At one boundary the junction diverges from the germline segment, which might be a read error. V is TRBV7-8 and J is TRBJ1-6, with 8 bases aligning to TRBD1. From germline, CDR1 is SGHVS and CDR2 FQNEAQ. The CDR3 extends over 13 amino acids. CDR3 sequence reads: CASSPGVAGTGVF. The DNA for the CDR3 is TGTGCCAGCAGCCCAGGGGTGGCCGGGACAGGCGTGTTT.

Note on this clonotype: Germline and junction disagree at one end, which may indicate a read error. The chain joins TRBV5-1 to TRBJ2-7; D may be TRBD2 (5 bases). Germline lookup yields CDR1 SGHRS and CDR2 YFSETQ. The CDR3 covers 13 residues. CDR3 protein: CASSLDGINEQYF. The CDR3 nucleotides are TGTGCCAGCAGCTTAGACGGGATCAACGAGCAGTACTTC.

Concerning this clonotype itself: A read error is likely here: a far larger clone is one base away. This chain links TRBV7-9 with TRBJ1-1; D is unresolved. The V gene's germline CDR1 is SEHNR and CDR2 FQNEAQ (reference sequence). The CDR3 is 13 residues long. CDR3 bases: TGTGCCAGCAGACCCCGAGGGAACACTGTAGCTTTCTTT. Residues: CASRPRGNTVAFF. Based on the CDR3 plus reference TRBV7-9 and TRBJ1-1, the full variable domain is DTGVSQNPRHKITKRGQNVTFRCDPISEHNRLYWYRQTLGQGPEFLTYFQNEAQLEKSRLLSDRFSAERPKGSFSTLEIQRTEQGDSAMYLCASRPRGNTVAFFGQGTRLTVV.

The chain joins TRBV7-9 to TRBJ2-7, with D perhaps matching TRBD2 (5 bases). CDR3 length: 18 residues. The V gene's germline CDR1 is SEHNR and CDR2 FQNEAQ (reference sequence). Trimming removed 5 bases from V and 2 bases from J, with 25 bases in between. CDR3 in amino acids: CASSGYPSKGPGTYEQYF. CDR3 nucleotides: TGTGCCAGCAGCGGGTACCCCAGTAAAGGACCGGGAACCTACGAGCAGTACTTC.

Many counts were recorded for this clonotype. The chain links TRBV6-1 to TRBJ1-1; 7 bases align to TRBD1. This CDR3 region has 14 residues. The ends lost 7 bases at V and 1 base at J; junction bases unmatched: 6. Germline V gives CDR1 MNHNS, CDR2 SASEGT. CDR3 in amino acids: CASTTGQANTEAFF. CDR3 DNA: TGTGCCAGCACTACCGGACAGGCGAACACTGAAGCTTTCTTT.

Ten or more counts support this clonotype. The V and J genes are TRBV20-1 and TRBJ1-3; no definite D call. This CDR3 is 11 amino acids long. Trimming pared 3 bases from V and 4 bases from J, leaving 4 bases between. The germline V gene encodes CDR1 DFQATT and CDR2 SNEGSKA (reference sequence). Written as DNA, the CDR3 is TGCAGTGCTAGGACGGGAAACACCATATATTTT. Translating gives CSARTGNTIYF.

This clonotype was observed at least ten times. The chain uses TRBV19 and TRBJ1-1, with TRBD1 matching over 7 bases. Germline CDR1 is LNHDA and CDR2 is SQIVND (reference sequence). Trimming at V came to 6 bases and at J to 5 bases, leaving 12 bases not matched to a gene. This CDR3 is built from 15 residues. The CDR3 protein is CASSLRETGQTEAFF. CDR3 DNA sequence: TGTGCCAGTAGCCTACGAGAGACAGGGCAAACTGAAGCTTTCTTT.

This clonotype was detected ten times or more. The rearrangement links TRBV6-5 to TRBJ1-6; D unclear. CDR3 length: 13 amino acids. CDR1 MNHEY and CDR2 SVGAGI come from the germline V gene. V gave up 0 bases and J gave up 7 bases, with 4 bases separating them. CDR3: CASSYSVNSPLHF. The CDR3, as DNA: TGTGCCAGCAGTTACTCCGTCAATTCACCCCTCCACTTT.

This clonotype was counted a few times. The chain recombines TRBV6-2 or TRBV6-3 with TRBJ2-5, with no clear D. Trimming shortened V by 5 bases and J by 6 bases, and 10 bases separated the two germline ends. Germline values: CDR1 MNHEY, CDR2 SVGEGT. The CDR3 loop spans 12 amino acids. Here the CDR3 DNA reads TGTGCCAGCAGTCCAGCAGGACAGACCCAGTACTTC. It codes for CASSPAGQTQYF.

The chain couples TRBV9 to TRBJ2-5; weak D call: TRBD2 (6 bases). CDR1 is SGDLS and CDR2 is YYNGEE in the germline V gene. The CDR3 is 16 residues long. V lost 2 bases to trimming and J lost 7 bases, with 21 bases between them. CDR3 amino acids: CASSVGGTTSTGTQYF. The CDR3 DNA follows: TGTGCCAGCAGCGTGGGGGGTACTACCTCAACGGGGACCCAGTACTTC.